The 29 T cell receptor beta chains listed next were all sequenced from one sample in a study of beta chain features in type 1 diabetes. TCRB transcripts that were expressed got sequenced, as all of the isolated RNA had been reverse transcribed. Only in-frame clones appear in the TCRdb table, and some are missing; sequencing was by immunoSEQ multiplex PCR. Of around 240,000 clones listed, around 9.6% are singletons. Sequenced sample: naive CD4+ T cells from blood. These receptors originate from a woman between 18 and 29 years old in good health.

This clone was seen more than once but under ten times. The rearrangement uses TRBV7-6 and TRBJ2-7; the match to TRBD2 covers 7 bases. V shed 5 bases, J shed 6 bases, and the junction held 16 bases outside the gene matches. Germline loops: CDR1 SGHVS, CDR2 FNYEAQ. CDR3 length equals 16 residues. The CDR3 region is CASSPQSGLAAIEQYF. CDR3 sequence (DNA): TGTGCCAGCAGCCCCCAATCGGGGCTAGCGGCTATCGAGCAGTACTTC.

V is TRBV2 and J is TRBJ2-7, with 7 bases aligning to TRBD1. The length of the CDR3 is 15 residues. The V and J ends lost 6 bases and 2 bases, in that order; junction bases with no gene match: 10. From germline, CDR1 is SNHLY and CDR2 FYNNEI. In nucleotides, the CDR3 is TGTGCCAGCAGGAGTCCACTTGGGACAGCCTACGAGCAGTACTTC. It yields the protein CASRSPLGTAYEQYF.

The J gene is TRBJ2-7, the V gene TRBV5-4, with D uncertain. Trimming shortened V by 3 bases and J by 2 bases, and 9 bases separated the two germline ends. Germline loops: CDR1 SGHNT, CDR2 YYREEE (reference sequence). This CDR3 contains 13 residues. The CDR3 here is CASSSPVTYEQYF. The CDR3 DNA follows: TGTGCCAGCAGCTCCCCGGTGACCTACGAGCAGTACTTC.

The V and J genes are TRBV5-4 and TRBJ1-1, with D perhaps TRBD1 (6 bases). This CDR3 region has 15 residues. V gave up 4 bases and J gave up 0 bases, with 13 bases separating them. CDR1 and CDR2 from the germline V gene are SGHNT and YYREEE (reference sequence). CDR3 amino acids: CASSAPTGMNTEAFF. As DNA, the CDR3 is TGTGCCAGCAGCGCCCCGACAGGTATGAACACTGAAGCTTTCTTT.

The V call is TRBV5-1, the J call TRBJ1-1; 7 bases fit TRBD1. CDR3 size: 14 residues. The germline gives CDR1 SGHRS, CDR2 YFSETQ. Trimming at V came to 1 base and at J to 7 bases, leaving 7 bases not matched to a gene. The chain's CDR3 is CASSLSSGQLEAFF. CDR3 sequence (DNA): TGCGCCAGCAGCTTGTCATCGGGACAGCTTGAAGCTTTCTTT.

The chain has TRBV7-8 and TRBJ1-2, with D possibly being TRBD1 (6 bases). The CDR3 is made up of 14 amino acids. The germline gives CDR1 SGHVS, CDR2 FQNEAQ. Trimming took 5 bases from V and 0 from J, leaving 10 bases between them. In nucleotides, the CDR3 is TGTGCCAGCAGCCCTAAGGGGGCTAACTATGGCTACACCTTC. It is translated as CASSPKGANYGYTF. Combining the CDR3 with reference TRBV7-8 and TRBJ1-2 gives the whole variable domain GAGVSQSPRYKVAKRGQDVALRCDPISGHVSLFWYQQALGQGPEFLTYFQNEAQLDKSGLPSDRFFAERPEGSVSTLKIQRTQQEDSAVYLCASSPKGANYGYTFGSGTRLTVV.

This clone was counted only a few times. The rearrangement joins TRBV4-1 to TRBJ1-1; D unresolved. The CDR3 sequence is 13 residues long. Germline assignment: CDR1 MGHRA and CDR2 YSYEKL. Trimming stripped 0 bases from V and 8 bases from J, with 10 bases between. The DNA for the CDR3 is TGCGCCAGCAGCCAAGATTTAGGCAGGGAAGCTTTCTTT. Residues: CASSQDLGREAFF.

This clone was recorded a few times. CDR3 sequence: CASSQAGGPTRQAFF. The CDR3 DNA sequence: TGTGCCAGCAGCCAAGCGGGGGGCCCCACCCGACAAGCTTTCTTT. This chain uses TRBV14 with TRBJ1-1; D possibly corresponds to TRBD1 (6 bases). V lost 1 base and J 9 bases, leaving 18 bases between the germline ends. The CDR3 is made up of 15 amino acids. Germline CDR1 SGHDN, CDR2 FVKESK.

This clone was counted only a few times. The chain combines TRBV5-6 with TRBJ2-5, with 8 bases that match TRBD1. V shed 5 bases and J 7 bases; nucleotides not matched to a gene: 13. This CDR3 has 15 amino acids. Germline CDR1 is SGHDT and CDR2 is YYEEEE. DNA of the CDR3: TGTGCCAGCAGTTCGAACAGGGGGAATTCGGGGACCCAGTACTTC. This gives the protein CASSSNRGNSGTQYF.

The V call is TRBV5-1, the J call TRBJ2-3; D remains unclear. CDR1 is SGHRS and CDR2 is YFSETQ in the germline V gene. The CDR3 is 15 amino acids. The ends were cut back, 4 bases at V and 0 bases at J, with 12 bases in the middle. The CDR3 region has the DNA TGCGCCAGCAGCGAAGCGTCACCTAGCACAGATACGCAGTATTTT. Encoded protein: CASSEASPSTDTQYF.

A few counts support this clone. The CDR3, as DNA: TGTGCCACCAGCAGAGATGTTAGCAGCTATGGCTACACCTTC. As protein: CATSRDVSSYGYTF. J is TRBJ1-2 and V is TRBV15; D gene unclear. Germline V gene lookup returns CDR1 LNHNV and CDR2 YYDKDF (reference sequence). The CDR3 loop spans 14 amino acids. Trimming removed 0 bases at V and 4 bases at J, with 9 bases between.

This clone is a singleton in its sample. The chain is built from TRBV5-4 and TRBJ1-2; 7 bases match TRBD1. Germline trimming cut 4 bases from V and 2 bases from J; bases unmatched to any gene: 8. In germline, CDR1 is SGHNT, CDR2 YYREEE (reference sequence). This CDR3 is 15 amino acids long. CDR3 nucleotide sequence: TGTGCCAGCAGCCTACGACAGGGAGAGAACTATGGCTACACCTTC. Protein: CASSLRQGENYGYTF. The full variable domain, with the rest looked up from reference TRBV5-4 and TRBJ1-2, is ETGVTQSPTHLIKTRGQQVTLRCSSQSGHNTVSWYQQALGQGPQFIFQYYREEENGRGNFPPRFSGLQFPNYSSELNVNALELDDSALYLCASSLRQGENYGYTFGSGTRLTVV.

The V and J genes are TRBV7-9 and TRBJ2-5; perhaps TRBD2 as D (6 bases). Deletions cut 0 bases from V and 0 bases from J, with 11 bases between. The CDR3 spans 16 residues. Germline V gene data show CDR1 as SEHNR and CDR2 as FQNEAQ (reference sequence). CDR3 amino acids: CASSLAAGRYQETQYF. CDR3 DNA: TGTGCCAGCAGCTTAGCGGCAGGGAGGTACCAAGAGACCCAGTACTTC.

The genes are TRBV6-6 and TRBJ2-1; 8 nucleotides line up with TRBD2. CDR3 length: 16 amino acids. The germline V gene encodes CDR1 MNHNY and CDR2 SVGAGI (reference sequence). Trimming cost V 7 bases and J 5 bases; bases outside gene matches: 13. The CDR3 DNA follows: TGTGCCAGCATCCAGTTCCCGGGACTAGTGAACAATGAGCAGTTCTTC. Amino acids: CASIQFPGLVNNEQFF.

This clone has just a few counts. Other nucleotide sequences from this sample produce the same CDR3. This chain uses TRBV9 with TRBJ2-5, with D unclear. CDR3 length equals 13 residues. V lost 0 bases to trimming and J lost 1 base, with 4 bases between them. CDR1 and CDR2 from the germline V gene are SGDLS and YYNGEE. Here the CDR3 reads CASSVASQETQYF. The CDR3 region has the DNA TGTGCCAGCAGCGTAGCGTCCCAAGAGACCCAGTACTTC.

The chain links TRBV13 to TRBJ1-2; TRBD1 might be the D (5 bases). This CDR3 comprises 16 residues. The V end lost 0 bases, the J end lost 4 bases, and 15 bases lay between the germline ends. In germline, CDR1 is PRHDT, CDR2 FYEKMQ (reference sequence). CDR3 in amino acids: CASSLGRKGRLYGYTF. CDR3 nucleotides: TGTGCCAGCAGCTTAGGCCGAAAGGGGCGCCTCTATGGCTACACCTTC.

V gene TRBV19 combines with J gene TRBJ2-1; TRBD2 agrees at 9 bases. V trimming: 9 bases; J trimming: 7 bases; junction bases outside the gene matches: 16. This CDR3 has 16 residues. The germline gives CDR1 LNHDA, CDR2 SQIVND (reference sequence). CDR3 region: CASNAPGRGGQNEQFF. CDR3 nucleotide sequence: TGTGCCAGCAACGCCCCAGGGCGGGGGGGCCAAAATGAGCAGTTCTTC.

The chain joins TRBV7-8 to TRBJ2-2; 7 bases agree with TRBD1. V dropped 2 bases and J dropped 3; count of bases not matched to a gene: 6. CDR3 length: 16 amino acids. Per the germline V gene, CDR1 is SGHVS and CDR2 is FQNEAQ. CDR3 nucleotide sequence: TGTGCCAGCAGCTTAACGGGACAGACGTACACCGGGGAGCTGTTTTTT. Translation gives CASSLTGQTYTGELFF.

J is TRBJ1-1 and V is TRBV25-1, with D possibly TRBD1 on 5 matching bases. This CDR3 is 13 amino acids long. Germline V gives CDR1 MGHDK, CDR2 SYGVNS. V was cut by 5 bases and J by 1 base, with 8 bases left in between. The CDR3 protein is CASSLTGNTEAFF. The CDR3 DNA reads as TGTGCCAGCAGTCTTACAGGGAACACTGAAGCTTTCTTT.

The chain has TRBV27 and TRBJ2-1; 13 bases are a match to TRBD2. V was clipped by 4 bases and J by 6 bases; unmatched bases: 6. The length of the CDR3 is 16 residues. Germline V lookup: CDR1 MNHEY, CDR2 SMNVEV (reference sequence). The CDR3 region is CASSSRTSGGLNEQFF. For the CDR3, the DNA is TGTGCCAGCAGTTCCCGGACTAGCGGGGGACTCAATGAGCAGTTCTTC.

This clone was counted a few times. V usage is TRBV18 and J usage is TRBJ2-3; D gene unclear. Per the germline V gene, CDR1 is KGHSH and CDR2 is LQKENI. The CDR3 totals 14 residues. V gave up 3 bases and J gave up 6 bases, with 13 bases separating them. CDR3 residues: CASSPPQILDTQYF. CDR3 nucleotides: TGTGCCAGCTCACCGCCCCAGATTCTGGATACGCAGTATTTT.

The CDR3 nucleotides are TGTGCCAGTAGTACGGGTAACTATGGCTACACCTTC. Its translation: CASSTGNYGYTF. The chain employs TRBV6-1 and TRBJ1-2; D not resolved. The V gene lost 9 bases and the J gene lost 1 base, with 9 bases spanning the gap. The CDR3 totals 12 residues. Germline V lookup: CDR1 MNHNS, CDR2 SASEGT.

The V and J genes are TRBV10-1 and TRBJ2-7, with 9 bases matching TRBD1. The V gene's germline CDR1 is WNHNN and CDR2 SYGVQD (reference sequence). This CDR3 spans 17 amino acids. J gave up 2 bases and V 7 bases, and 15 bases lay outside the gene matches. CDR3 protein: CASKNRGTGKTTYEQYF. CDR3 in DNA: TGCGCCAGCAAAAATCGAGGGACAGGGAAAACTACCTACGAGCAGTACTTC.

The V gene is TRBV23-1, the J gene TRBJ2-4; unclear D gene. Being an ORF, TRBV23-1 has a function that is uncertain. The CDR3 spans 17 residues. Trimming left V 4 bases short and J 0 bases short, with 16 bases between. As DNA, the CDR3 is TGCGCCAGCAGTCGTACATTCCCAGATCTAGCCAAAAACATTCAGTACTTC. This translates into CASSRTFPDLAKNIQYF.

The V gene is TRBV28, the J gene TRBJ2-7; 14 nucleotides line up with TRBD2. J lost 0 bases, V lost 5 bases, and 6 bases had no gene match. Germline V gives CDR1 MDHEN, CDR2 SYDVKM. This CDR3 spans 17 amino acids. DNA of the CDR3: TGTGCCAGCAGTCTAACCGGACTAGCGGGAGGCTCCTACGAGCAGTACTTC. As protein: CASSLTGLAGGSYEQYF.

The CDR3 DNA sequence: TGTGCCACCAGCAGAGATACAGGGATCTCTGGAAACACCATATATTTT. Protein: CATSRDTGISGNTIYF. The gene calls are TRBV15 and TRBJ1-3, with a tentative D call TRBD1 (6 bases). V lost 0 bases and J lost 0, with 9 bases in between. This CDR3 contains 16 residues. CDR1 is LNHNV, CDR2 YYDKDF, per germline (reference sequence).

This clone came up a few times. This chain links TRBV2 with TRBJ2-3, with unresolved D. Germline V CDR1 and CDR2: SNHLY, FYNNEI. The CDR3 extends over 13 amino acids. V shed 7 bases and J shed 2 bases, with 10 bases lying between them. CDR3 nucleotides: TGTGCCAGCATAGTTTCGTACACAGATACGCAGTATTTT. It translates to CASIVSYTDTQYF.

This clone was seen only a few times. The CDR3 spells CAWSYRGWETQYF. The CDR3 region has the DNA TGTGCCTGGAGCTACAGGGGCTGGGAGACCCAGTACTTC. The chain joins TRBV30 to TRBJ2-5; TRBD1 aligns across 7 bases. The germline gives CDR1 GTSNPN, CDR2 SVGIG (reference sequence). The J segment lost 5 bases and the V segment lost 3 bases, leaving 6 bases of the junction unmatched. This CDR3 contains 13 residues.

The V call is TRBV19, the J call TRBJ1-5, with D possibly being TRBD1 (5 bases). Trimming took off 9 bases at V and 2 bases at J, with 17 bases between the two ends. The germline CDR1 and CDR2 sequences are LNHDA and SQIVND (reference sequence). The CDR3 has 15 residues. CDR3 sequence: CASTPMWGGNQPQHF. The CDR3 DNA reads as TGTGCCAGCACCCCGATGTGGGGCGGCAATCAGCCCCAGCATTTT.